Shown below are 10 T cell receptor beta chains from a single sample sequenced in a study of blood T cell repertoires in COVID-19. Libraries were prepared by immunoSEQ multiplex PCR; TCRdb keeps only in-frame clonotypes and omits some of them. The repertoire holds about 98,000 clones, with 75% to 85% as singletons. Sequenced sample: peripheral blood. These receptor sequences come from a man in his 70s with acute or convalescent COVID-19.

The V and J genes are TRBV7-2 and TRBJ2-5; D possibly corresponds to TRBD1 (5 bases). The CDR3 has 15 amino acids. The V end was cut by 5 bases, the J end by 1 base, with 14 bases between. Germline assignment: CDR1 SGHTA and CDR2 FQGNSA. The CDR3, as DNA: TGTGCCAGCAGCCCTGGGGCCACTATCCAAGAGACCCAGTACTTC. This codes for CASSPGATIQETQYF.

V usage is TRBV6-5 and J usage is TRBJ1-2, with 10 bases that match TRBD1. Germline CDR1 MNHEY, CDR2 SVGAGI. This CDR3 contains 14 residues. V dropped 6 bases and J dropped 4; count of bases not matched to a gene: 5. As DNA, the CDR3 is TGTGCCAGCAGGGACAGGGGGTCTCTCTATGGCTACACCTTC. This gives the protein CASRDRGSLYGYTF.

The count of this clone is one. The chain joins TRBV4-2 to TRBJ2-1; D may be TRBD2 (5 bases). V was pared by 4 bases and J by 1 base, with 8 bases between. This CDR3 has 14 amino acids. In germline, CDR1 is LGHNA, CDR2 YNFKEQ. The CDR3 DNA follows: TGTGCCAGCAGCCGGACGGGGTCCTACAATGAGCAGTTCTTC. Translating gives CASSRTGSYNEQFF.

The chain links TRBV15 to TRBJ2-7, with 9 bases aligning to TRBD1. Germline V lookup: CDR1 LNHNV, CDR2 YYDKDF (reference sequence). Trimming took 5 bases from V and 3 from J; bases not matched to a gene: 8. The CDR3 is 15 residues long. The DNA for the CDR3 is TGTGCCACCAGCTCCCGGACAGGGGACTTCTACGAGCAGTACTTC. Translation: CATSSRTGDFYEQYF.

J is TRBJ2-3 and V is TRBV28, with TRBD2 identical over 7 bases. In germline, CDR1 is MDHEN, CDR2 SYDVKM. The ends lost 2 bases at V and 4 bases at J; junction bases unmatched: 0. This CDR3 is 13 amino acids long. The CDR3 sequence: CASSLAGADTQYF. In DNA, the CDR3 is TGTGCCAGCAGTTTAGCGGGAGCAGATACGCAGTATTTT.

The chain recombines TRBV28 with TRBJ1-5; D is perhaps TRBD1 (6 bases). The CDR3 sequence is 14 residues long. The V end lost 5 bases, the J end lost 3 bases, and 11 bases lay between the germline ends. CDR1 and CDR2 from the germline V gene are MDHEN and SYDVKM. DNA for the CDR3: TGTGCCAGCAGTCCTACAGGGTACAATCAGCCCCAGCATTTT. This gives the protein CASSPTGYNQPQHF.

The rearrangement uses TRBV18 and TRBJ2-1; 9 positions agree with TRBD2. This CDR3 region has 15 residues. J was trimmed by 6 bases and V by 2 bases; bases with no gene match: 5. Germline V lookup: CDR1 KGHSH, CDR2 LQKENI. The CDR3 reads CASSPGLAGTNEQFF. Written as DNA, the CDR3 is TGTGCCAGCTCACCAGGGCTAGCGGGAACCAATGAGCAGTTCTTC.

The chain uses TRBV29-1 and TRBJ1-3, with no clear D. There are 16 residues in the CDR3. Germline V gives CDR1 SQVTM, CDR2 ANQGSEA. The V end was cut by 4 bases, the J end by 0 bases, with 16 bases between. CDR3 in amino acids: CSVVRLTGSSGNTIYF. In nucleotides, the CDR3 is TGCAGCGTTGTGCGGCTGACGGGGAGCTCTGGAAACACCATATATTTT.

The chain has TRBV6-4 and TRBJ1-1, with 7 bases that match TRBD1. CDR3 length: 13 amino acids. V dropped 7 bases and J dropped 0; count of bases not matched to a gene: 2. Germline V gene sequence: CDR1 MRHNA, CDR2 SNTAGT. The CDR3 DNA follows: TGTGCCAGCACAGGGGGAGTGAACACTGAAGCTTTCTTT. Its protein product is CASTGGVNTEAFF.

This chain links TRBV28 with TRBJ1-4; a possible D gene is TRBD1 (5 bases). This CDR3 has 15 residues. The germline V gene encodes CDR1 MDHEN and CDR2 SYDVKM. The germline V and J ends were trimmed by 5 bases and 8 bases, with 18 bases remaining between them. CDR3 residues: CASSTLGQGGEKLFF. Here the CDR3 DNA reads TGTGCCAGCAGTACCTTGGGTCAGGGAGGGGAAAAACTGTTTTTT.